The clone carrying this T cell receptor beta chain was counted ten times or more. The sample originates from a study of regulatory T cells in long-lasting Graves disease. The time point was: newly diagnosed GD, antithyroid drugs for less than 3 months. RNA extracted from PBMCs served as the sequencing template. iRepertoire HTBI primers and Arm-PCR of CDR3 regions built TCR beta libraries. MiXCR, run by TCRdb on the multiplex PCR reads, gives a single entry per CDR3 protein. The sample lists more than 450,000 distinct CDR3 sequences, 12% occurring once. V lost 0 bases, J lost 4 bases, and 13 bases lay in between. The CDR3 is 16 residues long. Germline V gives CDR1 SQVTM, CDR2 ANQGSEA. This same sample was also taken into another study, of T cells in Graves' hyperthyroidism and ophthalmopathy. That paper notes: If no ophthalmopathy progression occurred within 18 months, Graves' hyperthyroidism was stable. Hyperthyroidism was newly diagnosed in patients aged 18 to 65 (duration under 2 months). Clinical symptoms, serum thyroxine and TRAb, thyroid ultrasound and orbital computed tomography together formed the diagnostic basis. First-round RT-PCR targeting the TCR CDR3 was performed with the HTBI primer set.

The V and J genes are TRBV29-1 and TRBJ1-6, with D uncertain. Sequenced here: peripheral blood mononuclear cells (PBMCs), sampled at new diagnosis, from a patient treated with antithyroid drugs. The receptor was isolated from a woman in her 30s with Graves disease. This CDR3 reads CSVEDTPNSYNSPLHF. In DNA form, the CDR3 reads TGCAGCGTTGAAGATACCCCAAATTCGTATAATTCACCCCTCCACTTT.